The 13 T cell receptor beta chains below were found in one sample sequenced in a study of cytomegalovirus exposure and HLA in healthy donors. 13 Jbeta primers and 60 Vbeta primers were used for the PCR. Produced via immunoSEQ multiplex PCR; TCRdb's table is partial and in-frame only. This table holds about 130,000 clones, roughly three quarters found once. Sequencing input: PBMCs. The receptors were gathered from a man in his thirties or forties in good health and CMV-seronegative.

This chain connects TRBV2 to TRBJ2-7, with no clear D. Trimming shortened V by 4 bases and J by 7 bases, and 8 bases separated the two germline ends. Germline lookup yields CDR1 SNHLY and CDR2 FYNNEI. The CDR3 runs to 11 residues. CDR3 residues: CASSVATEQYF. CDR3 nucleotide sequence: TGTGCCAGCAGTGTCGCTACGGAGCAGTACTTC.

This clone was seen only a few times. This sequence joins TRBV30 and TRBJ1-1, with 9 bases aligning to TRBD1. The junction had 3 bases not matched to a gene; V was cut back by 5 bases and J by 5 bases. Germline CDR1 reads GTSNPN; CDR2 reads SVGIG (reference sequence). This CDR3 has 12 amino acids. The DNA of the CDR3 is TGTGCCTGGTCGGACAGGGGAACTGAAGCTTTCTTT. Translating it yields CAWSDRGTEAFF.

The rearrangement uses TRBV18 and TRBJ2-7; 11 nucleotides agree with TRBD1. Losses at the gene ends were 6 bases for V and 0 bases for J; bases not matched to a gene: 4. CDR1 is KGHSH and CDR2 is LQKENI in the germline V gene. This CDR3 has 15 amino acids. In DNA form, the CDR3 reads TGTGCCAGCTCGGACGGACAGGGGGCCTCCTACGAGCAGTACTTC. This translates into CASSDGQGASYEQYF.

The chain uses TRBV28 and TRBJ2-3; 7 nucleotides agree with TRBD2. The V and J ends lost 4 bases and 2 bases, in that order; junction bases with no gene match: 6. Germline V gives CDR1 MDHEN, CDR2 SYDVKM. This CDR3 spans 15 amino acids. CDR3: CASSSPGGTTDTQYF. CDR3 bases: TGTGCCAGCAGTTCCCCGGGAGGCACCACAGATACGCAGTATTTT.

The CDR3 bases are TGTGCCAGCAGTTTATGGGCTTTCGGAAACACCATATATTTT. Translated, it gives CASSLWAFGNTIYF. The chain combines TRBV28 with TRBJ1-3; D is uncertain. Trimming took off 0 bases at V and 4 bases at J, with 7 bases between the two ends. The CDR3 sequence is 14 residues long. Germline lookup yields CDR1 MDHEN and CDR2 SYDVKM.

The chain recombines TRBV7-2 with TRBJ2-5, with D perhaps TRBD2 (5 bases). Germline values: CDR1 SGHTA, CDR2 FQGNSA. This CDR3 comprises 14 residues. V lost 4 bases and J 3 bases, leaving 12 bases between the germline ends. This chain's CDR3 is CASSSFVGEETQYF. The CDR3 DNA sequence: TGTGCCAGCAGCTCCTTCGTCGGGGAAGAGACCCAGTACTTC.

The chain has TRBV19 and TRBJ2-1, with 8 bases identical to TRBD1. Germline trimming cut 3 bases from V and 7 bases from J; bases unmatched to any gene: 14. The CDR3 runs to 17 residues. CDR1 is LNHDA, CDR2 SQIVND, per germline (reference sequence). The CDR3 loop reads CASSIRHLGQGENEQFF. The CDR3 DNA reads TGTGCCAGTAGTATTCGGCATTTAGGACAGGGAGAGAATGAGCAGTTCTTC.

This clone ranks as medium-sized. The CDR3 DNA is TGTGCCAGCAGCCACGGGTCTGAGCAGTACTTC. This translates into CASSHGSEQYF. The chain employs TRBV27 and TRBJ2-7; D gene unclear. Germline assignment: CDR1 MNHEY and CDR2 SMNVEV (reference sequence). V was shortened by 6 bases and J by 7 bases, with 10 bases between the two germline ends. This CDR3 is built from 11 residues.

J is TRBJ2-3 and V is TRBV27, with 10 bases that match TRBD2. CDR1 and CDR2 (germline): MNHEY, SMNVEV (reference sequence). The CDR3 is 17 residues long. The V and J ends lost 3 bases and 2 bases, in that order; junction bases with no gene match: 8. The CDR3 loop is CASSLHRTSGPTDTQYF. The CDR3 DNA sequence: TGTGCCAGCAGTTTGCATAGGACTAGCGGACCCACAGATACGCAGTATTTT.

The chain couples TRBV13 to TRBJ2-7, with TRBD2 matching 8 bases. The CDR3 totals 14 residues. The ends lost 5 bases at V and 2 bases at J; junction bases unmatched: 5. Germline V gives CDR1 PRHDT, CDR2 FYEKMQ (reference sequence). CDR3 bases: TGTGCCAGCAGCCGACTAGCGTCGACCTACGAGCAGTACTTC. This sequence encodes CASSRLASTYEQYF.

V gene TRBV28 combines with J gene TRBJ2-7; 9 nucleotides align to TRBD2. The germline V gene encodes CDR1 MDHEN and CDR2 SYDVKM. This CDR3 has 15 amino acids. After removal of 6 bases from V and 3 bases from J, the junction contained 9 bases not matched to a gene. The CDR3 loop reads CASRGGTSLGYEQYF. The DNA for the CDR3 is TGTGCCAGCAGAGGGGGGACTAGCTTGGGCTACGAGCAGTACTTC.

The chain combines TRBV6-6 with TRBJ2-7, with D tentatively TRBD1 (5 bases). From germline, CDR1 is MNHNY and CDR2 SVGAGI (reference sequence). The ends were cut back, 2 bases at V and 3 bases at J, with 14 bases in the middle. This CDR3 has 15 amino acids. This CDR3 reads CASSYREVGVYEQYF. CDR3 bases: TGTGCCAGCAGTTACCGCGAAGTAGGGGTCTACGAGCAGTACTTC.

The rearrangement links TRBV5-6 to TRBJ1-1; D unclear. V was clipped by 0 bases and J by 3 bases, with 12 bases between them. Germline V gene lookup returns CDR1 SGHDT and CDR2 YYEEEE. CDR3 size: 15 residues. CDR3 sequence (DNA): TGTGCCAGCAGCTTGGCCGGACTGACGGACACTGAAGCTTTCTTT. The encoded protein is CASSLAGLTDTEAFF.